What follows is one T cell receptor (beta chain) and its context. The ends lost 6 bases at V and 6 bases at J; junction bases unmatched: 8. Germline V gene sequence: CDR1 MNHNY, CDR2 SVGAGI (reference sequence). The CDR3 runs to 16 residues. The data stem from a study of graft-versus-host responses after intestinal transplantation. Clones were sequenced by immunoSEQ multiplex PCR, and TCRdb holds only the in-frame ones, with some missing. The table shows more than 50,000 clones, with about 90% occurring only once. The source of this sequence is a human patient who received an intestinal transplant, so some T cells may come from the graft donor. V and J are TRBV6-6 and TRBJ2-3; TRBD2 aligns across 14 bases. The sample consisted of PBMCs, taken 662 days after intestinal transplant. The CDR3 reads CASRTSGGAFDDTQYF. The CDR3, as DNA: TGTGCCAGCAGGACTAGCGGGGGGGCGTTTGATGATACGCAGTATTTT.